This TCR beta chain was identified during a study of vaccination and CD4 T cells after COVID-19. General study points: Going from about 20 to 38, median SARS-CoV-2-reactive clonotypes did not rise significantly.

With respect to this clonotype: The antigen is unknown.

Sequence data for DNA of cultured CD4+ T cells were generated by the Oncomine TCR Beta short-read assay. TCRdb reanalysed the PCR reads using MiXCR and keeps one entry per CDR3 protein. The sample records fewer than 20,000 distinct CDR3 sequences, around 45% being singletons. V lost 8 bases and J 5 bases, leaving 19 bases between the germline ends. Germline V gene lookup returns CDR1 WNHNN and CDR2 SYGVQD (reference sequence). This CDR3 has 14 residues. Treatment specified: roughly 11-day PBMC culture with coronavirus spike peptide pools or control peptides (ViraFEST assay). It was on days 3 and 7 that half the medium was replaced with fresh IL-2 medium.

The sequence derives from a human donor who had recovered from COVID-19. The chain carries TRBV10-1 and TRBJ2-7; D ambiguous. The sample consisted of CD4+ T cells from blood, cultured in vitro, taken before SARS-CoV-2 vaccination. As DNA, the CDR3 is TGCGCCAGCCCGCCTACCCTTACTCTGGACGAGCAGTACTTC. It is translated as CASPPTLTLDEQYF.